What follows is one TCR beta chain and its context. The antigen is undetermined. This record belongs to a study of response to subunit inactivated influenza vaccine. Findings and limits, study-wide: Each seasonal flu vaccination may recruit only limited new T cells, authors suggested.

The CDR3 covers 16 residues. J was trimmed by 0 bases and V by 5 bases; bases with no gene match: 7. MiXCR, run by TCRdb on the RT-PCR reads, gives a single entry per CDR3 protein. This table holds 560,000 or so distinct CDR3 sequences, 7.6% found once. The TCR was taken from a man in his fifties or sixties who received an inactivated influenza vaccine. The sample here was PBMCs from blood, taken about 24 months after vaccination. The chain recombines TRBV12-3 or TRBV12-4 with TRBJ2-3, with TRBD2 identical over 8 bases. CDR3 residues: CASSPGSGISTDTQYF. The DNA for the CDR3 is TGTGCCAGCAGTCCCGGTAGCGGGATTAGCACAGATACGCAGTATTTT.